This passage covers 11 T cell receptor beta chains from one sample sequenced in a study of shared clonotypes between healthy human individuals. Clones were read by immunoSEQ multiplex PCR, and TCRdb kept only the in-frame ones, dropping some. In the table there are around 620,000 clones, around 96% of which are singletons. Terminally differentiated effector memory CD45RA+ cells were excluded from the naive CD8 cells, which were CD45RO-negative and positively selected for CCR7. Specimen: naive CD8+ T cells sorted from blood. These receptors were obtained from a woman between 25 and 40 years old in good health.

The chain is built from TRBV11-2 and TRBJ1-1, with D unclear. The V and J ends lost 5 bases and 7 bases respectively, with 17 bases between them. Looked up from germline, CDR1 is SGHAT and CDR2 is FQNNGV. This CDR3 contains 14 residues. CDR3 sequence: CASSPSGQWDEAFF. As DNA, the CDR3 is TGTGCCAGCAGCCCTTCTGGGCAGTGGGATGAAGCTTTCTTT.

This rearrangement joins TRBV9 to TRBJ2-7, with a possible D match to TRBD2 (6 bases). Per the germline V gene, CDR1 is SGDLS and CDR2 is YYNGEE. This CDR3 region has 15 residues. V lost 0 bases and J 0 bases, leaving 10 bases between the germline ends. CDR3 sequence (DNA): TGTGCCAGCAGCGTAGCATTAGCGGACTCCTACGAGCAGTACTTC. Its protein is CASSVALADSYEQYF.

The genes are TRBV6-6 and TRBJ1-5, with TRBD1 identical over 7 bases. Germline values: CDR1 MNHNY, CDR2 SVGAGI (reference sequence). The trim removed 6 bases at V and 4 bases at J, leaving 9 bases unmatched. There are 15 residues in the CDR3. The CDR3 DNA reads TGTGCCAGCAGCCGGGACAGCTCGTGGAATCAGCCCCAGCATTTT. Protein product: CASSRDSSWNQPQHF.

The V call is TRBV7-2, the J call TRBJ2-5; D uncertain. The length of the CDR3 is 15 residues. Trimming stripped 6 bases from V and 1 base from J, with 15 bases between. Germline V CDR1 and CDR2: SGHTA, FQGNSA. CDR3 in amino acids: CASRPGGSPQETQYF. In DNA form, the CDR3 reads TGTGCCAGCAGGCCTGGTGGCAGCCCCCAAGAGACCCAGTACTTC.

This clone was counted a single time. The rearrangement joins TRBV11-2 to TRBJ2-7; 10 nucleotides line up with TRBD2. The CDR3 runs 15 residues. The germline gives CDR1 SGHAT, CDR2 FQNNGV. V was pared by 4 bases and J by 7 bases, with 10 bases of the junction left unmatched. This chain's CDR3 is CASSSLAGEGLEQYF. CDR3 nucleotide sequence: TGTGCCAGCAGCTCCCTAGCGGGAGAGGGTTTGGAGCAGTACTTC.

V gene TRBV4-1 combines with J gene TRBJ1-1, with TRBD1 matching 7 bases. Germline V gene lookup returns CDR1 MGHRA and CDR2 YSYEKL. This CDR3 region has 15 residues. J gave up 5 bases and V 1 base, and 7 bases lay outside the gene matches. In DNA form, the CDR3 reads TGCGCCAGCAGCCAAGCATTGACAGGGCGGACTGAAGCTTTCTTT. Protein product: CASSQALTGRTEAFF.

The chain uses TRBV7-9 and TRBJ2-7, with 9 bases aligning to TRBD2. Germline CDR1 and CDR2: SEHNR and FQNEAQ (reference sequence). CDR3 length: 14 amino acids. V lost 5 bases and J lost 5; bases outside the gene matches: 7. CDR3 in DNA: TGTGCCAGCAGCATCATAGCGGGAGTTGACGAGCAGTACTTC. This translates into CASSIIAGVDEQYF.

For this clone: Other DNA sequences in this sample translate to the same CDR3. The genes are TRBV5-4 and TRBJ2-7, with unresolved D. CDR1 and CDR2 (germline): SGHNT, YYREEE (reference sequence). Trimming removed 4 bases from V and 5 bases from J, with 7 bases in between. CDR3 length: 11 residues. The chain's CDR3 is CASSLLNEQYF. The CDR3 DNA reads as TGTGCCAGCAGCCTTCTCAACGAGCAGTACTTC.

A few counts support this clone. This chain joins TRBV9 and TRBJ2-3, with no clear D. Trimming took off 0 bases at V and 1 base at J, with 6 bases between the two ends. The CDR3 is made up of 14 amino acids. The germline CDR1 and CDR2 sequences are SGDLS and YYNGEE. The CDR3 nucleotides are TGTGCCAGCAGCGTAGCTTGGGGCACAGATACGCAGTATTTT. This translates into CASSVAWGTDTQYF.

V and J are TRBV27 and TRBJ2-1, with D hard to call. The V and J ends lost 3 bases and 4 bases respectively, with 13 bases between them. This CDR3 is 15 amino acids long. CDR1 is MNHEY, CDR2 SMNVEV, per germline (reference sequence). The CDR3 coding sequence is TGTGCCAGCAGTTTGACCAGAAAGTATTACAATGAGCAGTTCTTC. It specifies CASSLTRKYYNEQFF.

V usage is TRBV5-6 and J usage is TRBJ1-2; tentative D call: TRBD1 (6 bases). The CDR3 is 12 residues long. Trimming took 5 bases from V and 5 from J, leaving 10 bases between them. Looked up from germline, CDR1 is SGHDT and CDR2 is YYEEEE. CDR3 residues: CASSAGTYGYTF. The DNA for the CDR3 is TGTGCCAGCAGTGCGGGGACATATGGCTACACCTTC.